These 30 T cell receptor beta chains were all obtained from the same sample, sequenced in a study of cytomegalovirus exposure and HLA in healthy donors. Clones were sequenced by immunoSEQ multiplex PCR, and TCRdb holds only the in-frame ones, with some missing. The table lists 150,000 to 250,000 clones, 80% to 85% of them singletons. The material sequenced was PBMCs. These receptors all stem from a woman between 25 and 40 years old in good health and CMV-seronegative.

The rearrangement uses TRBV5-1 and TRBJ1-3, with TRBD1 matching 7 bases. Germline values: CDR1 SGHRS, CDR2 YFSETQ. Losses at the gene ends were 7 bases for V and 3 bases for J; bases not matched to a gene: 4. The CDR3 contains 13 residues. CDR3 DNA: TGCGCCAGCTCTGGGACAGATGGAAACACCATATATTTT. Amino acids: CASSGTDGNTIYF.

This rearrangement joins TRBV27 to TRBJ1-5; D might be TRBD1 (6 bases). CDR3 length: 14 residues. Germline CDR1 is MNHEY and CDR2 is SMNVEV (reference sequence). Trimming removed 7 bases at V and 5 bases at J, with 15 bases between. CDR3 in amino acids: CASNQDSLYQPQHF. CDR3 nucleotides: TGTGCCAGCAACCAGGACAGTCTTTATCAGCCCCAGCATTTT.

The chain carries TRBV7-2 and TRBJ1-6; 8 bases are shared with TRBD1. Trimming removed 5 bases from V and 9 bases from J; junction bases left unmatched: 15. The CDR3 has 17 amino acids. Germline values: CDR1 SGHTA, CDR2 FQGNSA. The CDR3, as DNA: TGTGCCAGCAGCCCTAGGGGCAGGGGGCGGAAATCTTCACCCCTCCACTTT. The encoded protein is CASSPRGRGRKSSPLHF.

The CDR3 sequence: CASITGGSGANVLTF. In nucleotides, the CDR3 is TGTGCCAGCATTACAGGGGGCTCTGGGGCCAACGTCCTGACTTTC. This chain connects TRBV6-1 to TRBJ2-6, with 8 positions matching TRBD1. With V trimmed by 7 bases and J by 0 bases, 2 bases remained unmatched. The CDR3 contains 15 residues. Looked up from germline, CDR1 is MNHNS and CDR2 is SASEGT.

The chain carries TRBV30 and TRBJ2-3; D may be TRBD2 (5 bases). CDR1 and CDR2 from the germline V gene are GTSNPN and SVGIG (reference sequence). The CDR3 is made up of 13 amino acids. Trimming removed 6 bases at V and 0 bases at J, with 10 bases between. The CDR3 spells CACIRTSTDTQYF. For the CDR3, the DNA is TGTGCCTGTATTAGGACTAGCACAGATACGCAGTATTTT.

The chain carries TRBV27 and TRBJ1-4, with D possibly matching TRBD1 (5 bases). V lost 0 bases and J 8 bases, leaving 13 bases between the germline ends. Germline assignment: CDR1 MNHEY and CDR2 SMNVEV (reference sequence). The CDR3 is 15 amino acids. In nucleotides, the CDR3 is TGTGCCAGCAGTTTATCGGGGCAGGTTAAGGAAAAACTGTTTTTT. Residues: CASSLSGQVKEKLFF. Variable domain in full (rest from reference TRBV27 and TRBJ1-4): EAQVTQNPRYLITVTGKKLTVTCSQNMNHEYMSWYRQDPGLGLRQIYYSMNVEVTDKGDVPEGYKVSRKEKRNFPLILESPSPNQTSLYFCASSLSGQVKEKLFFGSGTQLSVL.

The V call is TRBV5-1, the J call TRBJ1-4; TRBD1 matches 8 bases. Losses at the gene ends were 3 bases for V and 7 bases for J; bases not matched to a gene: 8. Germline-derived CDR1 and CDR2 are SGHRS and YFSETQ. This CDR3 is 15 amino acids long. CDR3 nucleotides: TGCGCCAGCAGCTACAACACAGGGGGAGGTGAAAAACTGTTTTTT. Translation gives CASSYNTGGGEKLFF.

The chain joins TRBV21-1 to TRBJ2-7; the table's D call, TRBD2, has no DNA check behind it. TRBV21-1 is annotated as a pseudogene. The CDR3 contains 14 residues. The CDR3: CASSNGGAWDEQYF. The CDR3 DNA sequence: TGTGCCAGCAGCAATGGGGGGGCGTGGGACGAGCAGTACTTC.

CDR3 nucleotides: TGTGCCAGCAGCCCGTGGACAGGGTGGATCGAGACCCAGTACTTC. Amino acid sequence: CASSPWTGWIETQYF. The J gene is TRBJ2-5, the V gene TRBV5-6; 8 bases match TRBD1. Germline values: CDR1 SGHDT, CDR2 YYEEEE. V trimming: 4 bases; J trimming: 5 bases; junction bases outside the gene matches: 10. The CDR3 spans 15 residues.

The V and J genes are TRBV11-3 and TRBJ2-7; 9 bases align to TRBD2. In germline, CDR1 is SGHNT, CDR2 YENEEA. With V trimmed by 5 bases and J by 0 bases, 2 bases remained unmatched. This CDR3 region has 14 residues. For the CDR3, the DNA is TGTGCCAGCAGCGCTAGCGGGAACTCCTACGAGCAGTACTTC. This sequence encodes CASSASGNSYEQYF.

The chain is built from TRBV18 and TRBJ1-4; TRBD1 matches 10 bases. The V and J ends lost 1 base and 8 bases, in that order; junction bases with no gene match: 10. There are 17 residues in the CDR3. CDR1 and CDR2 from the germline V gene are KGHSH and LQKENI. The CDR3, as DNA: TGTGCCAGCTCACCACTTACCACGGGACAGGGGAAGGAAAAACTGTTTTTT. This codes for CASSPLTTGQGKEKLFF.

The J gene is TRBJ1-1, the V gene TRBV19; D gene unclear. The length of the CDR3 is 16 residues. Germline-derived CDR1 and CDR2 are LNHDA and SQIVND (reference sequence). The V end was cut by 3 bases, the J end by 0 bases, with 14 bases between. In DNA, the CDR3 is TGTGCCAGTAGTATCTCGGGAGGCCGAATGAACACTGAAGCTTTCTTT. Its translation is CASSISGGRMNTEAFF.

This chain connects TRBV15 to TRBJ2-7, with TRBD2 matching 11 bases. Unmatched junction bases numbered 9, after V lost 5 bases and J lost 6 bases. Germline-derived CDR1 and CDR2 are LNHNV and YYDKDF (reference sequence). The length of the CDR3 is 15 residues. CDR3: CATSGPLLAGGEQYF. The CDR3 region has the DNA TGTGCCACCAGCGGCCCCCTTCTAGCGGGAGGCGAGCAGTACTTC. Full variable domain (missing parts from reference TRBV15 and TRBJ2-7): DAMVIQNPRYQVTQFGKPVTLSCSQTLNHNVMYWYQQKSSQAPKLLFHYYDKDFNNEADTPDNFQSRRPNTSFCFLDIRSPGLGDTAMYLCATSGPLLAGGEQYFGPGTRLTVT.

This clone was seen a few times. This chain links TRBV5-1 with TRBJ2-2; tentatively, D is TRBD1 (5 bases). This CDR3 is 15 amino acids long. Trimming removed 0 bases from V and 1 base from J, with 7 bases in between. CDR1 is SGHRS and CDR2 is YFSETQ in the germline V gene. CDR3 sequence (DNA): TGCGCCAGCAGCTTGGGCAGGGAGAACACCGGGGAGCTGTTTTTT. As protein: CASSLGRENTGELFF.

The chain couples TRBV5-6 to TRBJ2-5, with 8 bases aligning to TRBD1. Per the germline V gene, CDR1 is SGHDT and CDR2 is YYEEEE. The CDR3 has 14 residues. V was pared by 7 bases and J by 5 bases, with 10 bases of the junction left unmatched. Written as DNA, the CDR3 is TGTGCCAGCCTGGACAGGGTCGTTGGGGAGACCCAGTACTTC. Encoded protein: CASLDRVVGETQYF.

The chain has TRBV29-1 and TRBJ1-2, with D hard to call. From germline, CDR1 is SQVTM and CDR2 ANQGSEA. V lost 3 bases, J lost 2 bases, and 4 bases lay in between. This CDR3 has 11 residues. The CDR3 bases are TGCAGCGTTGACGGGAACTATGGCTACACCTTC. It yields the protein CSVDGNYGYTF.

V usage is TRBV21-1 and J usage is TRBJ2-3; the table's D call, TRBD1, was not checked against the DNA. TRBV21-1 is annotated as a pseudogene. The CDR3 extends over 17 amino acids. The CDR3 protein is CASSPPAQGAPTDTQYF. In DNA form, the CDR3 reads TGTGCCAGCAGCCCCCCTGCGCAGGGGGCGCCTACAGATACGCAGTATTTT.

This rearrangement joins TRBV5-5 to TRBJ1-5; D not certain. The CDR3 sequence is 16 residues long. The V end was cut by 1 base, the J end by 0 bases, with 11 bases between. Per germline, CDR1 SGHKS and CDR2 YYEKEE (reference sequence). The CDR3 is CASSLMGSLSNQPQHF. The CDR3 nucleotides read TGTGCCAGCAGCTTGATGGGCAGCCTTAGCAATCAGCCCCAGCATTTT.

This chain connects TRBV2 to TRBJ2-3; weak D call: TRBD2 (6 bases). V shed 6 bases and J shed 2 bases, with 15 bases lying between them. The germline V gene has CDR1 SNHLY and CDR2 FYNNEI. This CDR3 is built from 15 residues. CDR3 bases: TGTGCCAGCAGAAAAGGGACTCCACACACAGATACGCAGTATTTT. Its translation: CASRKGTPHTDTQYF.

The V and J genes are TRBV5-1 and TRBJ2-5; 13 bases match TRBD2. The V and J ends lost 4 bases and 1 base, in that order; junction bases with no gene match: 4. Germline V gene sequence: CDR1 SGHRS, CDR2 YFSETQ. The CDR3 contains 16 residues. The CDR3 region has the DNA TGCGCCAGCAGCCTGGGACTAGCGGGGTCCCAAGAGACCCAGTACTTC. Translated, it gives CASSLGLAGSQETQYF.

The rearrangement joins TRBV4-1 to TRBJ2-7; D gene unclear. The CDR3 sequence is 15 residues long. Germline values: CDR1 MGHRA, CDR2 YSYEKL. The V end was cut by 1 base, the J end by 3 bases, with 13 bases between. This CDR3 is CASSQGANKDYEQYF. The CDR3 coding sequence is TGCGCCAGCAGCCAAGGAGCGAACAAAGACTACGAGCAGTACTTC.

V is TRBV5-1 and J is TRBJ2-7, with 9 bases lining up with TRBD1. V shed 0 bases and J 0 bases; nucleotides not matched to a gene: 7. Germline V gene sequence: CDR1 SGHRS, CDR2 YFSETQ. This CDR3 region has 17 residues. CDR3 protein: CASSLGGTGTFSYEQYF. The CDR3 DNA reads TGCGCCAGCAGCTTGGGTGGGACAGGGACTTTCTCCTACGAGCAGTACTTC.

In its sample, this clone was seen a few times. The chain joins TRBV6-7 to TRBJ2-1; no definite D call. TRBV6-7 is reported as an ORF; its role is uncertain. V lost 6 bases, J lost 9 bases, and 15 bases lay in between. CDR3 size: 13 residues. The CDR3 protein is CASRKPLPGEQFF. The CDR3, as DNA: TGTGCCAGCAGGAAGCCCCTCCCGGGTGAGCAGTTCTTC.

The rearrangement links TRBV6-4 to TRBJ2-1, with TRBD1 as a possible D gene (5 bases). Germline V gives CDR1 MRHNA, CDR2 SNTAGT. The length of the CDR3 is 12 residues. V was cut by 8 bases and J by 3 bases, with 8 bases left in between. The CDR3 nucleotides are TGTGCCAGCCTTAGGGGCTACAATGAGCAGTTCTTC. The encoded protein is CASLRGYNEQFF.

The gene calls are TRBV5-6 and TRBJ1-2; a weak D match, TRBD1 (6 bases). The germline gives CDR1 SGHDT, CDR2 YYEEEE. V lost 3 bases and J 1 base, leaving 13 bases between the germline ends. This CDR3 is built from 15 residues. The CDR3 bases are TGTGCCAGCAGCTCAAAGACAGGTTTTAACTATGGCTACACCTTC. Residues: CASSSKTGFNYGYTF. The full variable domain, its missing parts supplied by reference TRBV5-6 and TRBJ1-2, is DAGVTQSPTHLIKTRGQQVTLRCSPKSGHDTVSWYQQALGQGPQFIFQYYEEEERQRGNFPDRFSGHQFPNYSSELNVNALLLGDSALYLCASSSKTGFNYGYTFGSGTRLTVV.

This rearrangement joins TRBV29-1 to TRBJ2-5, with 12 bases identical to TRBD2. The ends lost 3 bases at V and 5 bases at J; junction bases unmatched: 31. Germline V CDR1 and CDR2: SQVTM, ANQGSEA. The CDR3 consists of 23 residues. The DNA of the CDR3 is TGCAGCGTTGAGTGTCCGGCACGAGAGACTAGCGGGAGACCAGTAGCCTCGTGGGAGACCCAGTACTTC. This gives the protein CSVECPARETSGRPVASWETQYF.

The rearrangement uses TRBV10-3 and TRBJ2-3; 7 nucleotides line up with TRBD2. V shed 0 bases and J 1 base; nucleotides not matched to a gene: 4. Germline V gene sequence: CDR1 ENHRY, CDR2 SYGVKD. The CDR3 is 16 amino acids. The CDR3 DNA sequence: TGTGCCATCAGTGAGTCCCGACTAGCAGGCACAGATACGCAGTATTTT. Translation gives CAISESRLAGTDTQYF.

The chain is built from TRBV6-6 and TRBJ2-7, with a tentative D call TRBD1 (5 bases). The CDR3 length is 15 residues. From germline, CDR1 is MNHNY and CDR2 SVGAGI (reference sequence). The ends were cut back, 2 bases at V and 2 bases at J, with 13 bases in the middle. CDR3 in DNA: TGTGCCAGCAGTTACGGGGCATCTTACACCTACGAGCAGTACTTC. Its translation is CASSYGASYTYEQYF.

This clone was observed a handful of times. The rearrangement links TRBV12-5 to TRBJ1-1; 11 bases are shared with TRBD1. The ends lost 0 bases at V and 12 bases at J; junction bases unmatched: 6. The CDR3 consists of 14 residues. Germline V gene data show CDR1 as LGHNT and CDR2 as FRNRAP. This CDR3 reads CASGLVLGQGATFF. DNA for the CDR3: TGTGCTAGTGGTTTGGTTCTTGGACAGGGGGCGACTTTCTTT.

Remarks on this clone: Different DNA sequences within this sample yield the same CDR3. The chain has TRBV6-5 and TRBJ2-7, with D possibly matching TRBD1 (5 bases). CDR1 MNHEY and CDR2 SVGAGI come from the germline V gene. The V end was cut by 3 bases, the J end by 0 bases, with 9 bases between. There are 14 residues in the CDR3. The CDR3 DNA is TGTGCCAGCAGTTATGGGCAGGGCTCCTACGAGCAGTACTTC. Its translation is CASSYGQGSYEQYF.